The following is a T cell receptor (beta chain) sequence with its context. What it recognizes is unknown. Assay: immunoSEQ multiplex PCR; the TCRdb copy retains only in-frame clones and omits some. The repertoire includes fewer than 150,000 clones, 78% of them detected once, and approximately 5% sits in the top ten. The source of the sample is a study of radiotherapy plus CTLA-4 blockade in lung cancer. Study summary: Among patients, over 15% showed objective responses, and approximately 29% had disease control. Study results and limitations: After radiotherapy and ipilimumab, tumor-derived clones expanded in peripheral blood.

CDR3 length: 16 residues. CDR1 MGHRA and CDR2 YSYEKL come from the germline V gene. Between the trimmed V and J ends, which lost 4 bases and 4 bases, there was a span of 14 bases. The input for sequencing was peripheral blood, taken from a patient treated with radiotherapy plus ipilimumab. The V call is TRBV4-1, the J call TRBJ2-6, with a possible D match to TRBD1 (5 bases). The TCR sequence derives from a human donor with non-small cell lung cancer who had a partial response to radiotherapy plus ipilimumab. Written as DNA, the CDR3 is TGCGCCAGCAGCCTCCTTTCAGGGTCGGGGGCCAACGTCCTGACTTTC. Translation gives CASSLLSGSGANVLTF.